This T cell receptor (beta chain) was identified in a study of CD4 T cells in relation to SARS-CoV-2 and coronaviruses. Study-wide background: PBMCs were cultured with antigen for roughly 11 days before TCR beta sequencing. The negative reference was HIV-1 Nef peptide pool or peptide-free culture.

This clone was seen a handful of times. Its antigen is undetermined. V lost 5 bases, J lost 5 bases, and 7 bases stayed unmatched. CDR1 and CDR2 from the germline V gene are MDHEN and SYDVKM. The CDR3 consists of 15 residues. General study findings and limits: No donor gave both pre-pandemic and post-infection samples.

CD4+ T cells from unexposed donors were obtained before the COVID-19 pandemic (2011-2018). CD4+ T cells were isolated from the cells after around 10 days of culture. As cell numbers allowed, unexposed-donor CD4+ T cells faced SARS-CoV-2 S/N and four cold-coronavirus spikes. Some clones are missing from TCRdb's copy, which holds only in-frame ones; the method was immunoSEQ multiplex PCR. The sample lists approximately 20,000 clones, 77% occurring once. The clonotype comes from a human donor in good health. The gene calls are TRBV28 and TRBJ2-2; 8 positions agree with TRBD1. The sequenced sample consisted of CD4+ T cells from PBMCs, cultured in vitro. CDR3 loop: CASSQNRGWTGELFF. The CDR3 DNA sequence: TGTGCCAGCAGTCAAAACAGGGGGTGGACCGGGGAGCTGTTTTTT.